This T cell receptor (beta chain) was found in a study of blood T cells in healthy people across ages. Regarding the study as a whole: It was held that diversity estimates obtained from one million T cells represented underestimates. Fewer expanded clones and more diversity marked long-lived versus aged donors. Possibly, changes in expanded clonotypes were confounded because donor CMV status was unknown.

A second PCR, run for roughly 7 to 11 cycles, used a sample-barcoded 5' primer plus a J-beta primer mix. With 12 random nucleotides, a template-switch adaptor tagged each individual cDNA molecule. From the 5' RACE reads, TCRdb called clonotypes with MiXCR, one entry per CDR3 protein. Of 1.5 million to 2 million distinct CDR3 sequences listed, roughly 49% were seen once; the top ten hold more than 2%. Per germline, CDR1 KGHDR and CDR2 SFDVKD. V was trimmed by 3 bases and J by 12 bases, leaving 10 bases between them. The CDR3 runs 12 residues. In the case of this clonotype: The antigen is not known.

The chain joins TRBV24-1 to TRBJ1-4; D unclear. This TCR was sampled from a woman in her thirties or forties in good health. The sequenced material came from blood. This CDR3 reads CATSDHRRQLFF. Written as DNA, the CDR3 is TGTGCCACCAGTGATCATAGGCGGCAACTGTTTTTT.